This T cell receptor (beta chain) was documented in a study of CXCR3-negative and CXCR3-positive naive CD8 T cells. Germline loops: CDR1 LNHNV, CDR2 YYDKDF (reference sequence). CDR3 length: 14 residues. A remark on this clonotype: What it binds is unknown.

Triplicate sorts of some 310,000 cells per CD8+ subset. General study points: Higher TRB CDR3 hydrophobicity marked CXCR3-positive naive cells relative to CXCR3-negative naive cells. CXCR3 expression partially decreased after cryopreservation; most assays used fresh PBMCs.

UMI labels and 5' RACE were used to prepare the TRB cDNA libraries. After re-calling the 5' RACE reads, TCRdb lists one entry per CDR3 protein, DNA absent. The repertoire table contains 100,000 to 150,000 distinct CDR3 sequences. The gene calls are TRBV15 and TRBJ2-1. The sample comprised naive CXCR3+ CD8+ T cells from blood. Subset: CD45RO-CCR7+CD27+CD95- naive CD8+ T cells expressing CXCR3 (TNR3+). The receptor was isolated from a human donor in good health. Some clones in this sample may be carry-over from other donors' samples. The CDR3 sequence is CATSPDRAYNEQFF.